In this sample, the clone carrying this T cell receptor beta chain turned up once. The data were produced by immunoSEQ multiplex PCR, yet TCRdb's version contains in-frame clones alone and is incomplete. This table has 30,000 to 45,000 clones, 65% to 80% appearing once. Germline CDR1 and CDR2: SGHDT and YYEEEE. Deletions cut 4 bases from V and 2 bases from J, with 10 bases between. This CDR3 has 13 amino acids. The sample is drawn from a study of OX40 agonist ivuxolimab in advanced cancers. Sequences were derived from CD4+ or CD8+ T cells sorted from blood, sampled in a trial of the OX40 agonist ivuxolimab. The sequence came from an adult with an advanced solid tumor such as melanoma, head and neck, liver or kidney cancer. This sequence joins TRBV5-6 and TRBJ2-7; D gene unclear. The CDR3 DNA follows: TGTGCCAGCAGCGTAGGCGGCCCCTACGAGCAGTACTTC. This translates into CASSVGGPYEQYF.